This T cell receptor beta chain is drawn from a study of CD8 T cells in ankylosing spondylitis. Whole-study results and caveats: The study looked at matched synovial fluid samples from ankylosing spondylitis patients. Disease-linked clones were reported to be significantly enriched there.

It was by quantitative 5'-RACE with molecular barcodes that TCR beta libraries were made. TCRdb reanalysed the 5' RACE reads using MiXCR and keeps one entry per CDR3 protein. The sample has some 250,000 distinct CDR3 sequences; less than 10% are singletons. At least ten counts were recorded for this clonotype. What it binds is unknown. The CDR3 is 16 amino acids. Looked up from germline, CDR1 is ENHRY and CDR2 is SYGVKD. V shed 3 bases and J 7 bases; nucleotides not matched to a gene: 9. The rearrangement links TRBV10-3 to TRBJ1-2, with 12 nucleotides matching TRBD1. Sequencing used blood, either unsorted or a sorted T cell fraction (not recorded which). The clonotype originates from a male donor with ankylosing spondylitis or in good health (not recorded which). The CDR3 reads CAISDRRDRGRIGYTF. Written as DNA, the CDR3 is TGTGCCATCAGTGACCGAAGGGACAGGGGGCGTATTGGCTACACCTTC.